This entry lists 17 T cell receptor beta chains sequenced from one sample in a study of T cells in localized non-small cell lung cancer. Libraries were prepared by immunoSEQ multiplex PCR; TCRdb keeps only in-frame clonotypes and omits some of them. The sample consists of 60,000 to 75,000 clones, approximately 84% of them appearing once. The sample was peripheral blood, taken before any cancer treatment. The receptors here all came from a female donor over 55 with stage I lung adenocarcinoma.

The rearrangement uses TRBV19 and TRBJ1-2; no definite D call. The CDR3 is made up of 13 amino acids. The V gene's germline CDR1 is LNHDA and CDR2 SQIVND (reference sequence). V was shortened by 3 bases and J by 4 bases, with 9 bases between the two germline ends. CDR3 in DNA: TGTGCCAGTAGTATTTCCGGGTCCTATGGCTACACCTTC. It yields the protein CASSISGSYGYTF.

The chain employs TRBV6-5 and TRBJ2-7; 11 positions match TRBD2. Germline-derived CDR1 and CDR2 are MNHEY and SVGAGI. The CDR3 has 15 residues. The trim removed 6 bases at V and 2 bases at J, leaving 6 bases unmatched. The CDR3 spells CASSLASGGTYEQYF. DNA of the CDR3: TGTGCCAGCAGCCTGGCTAGCGGGGGGACCTACGAGCAGTACTTC.

The DNA for the CDR3 is TGCAGTGCTAATGGAAACTATGGCTACACCTTC. Amino acid sequence: CSANGNYGYTF. This chain uses TRBV20-1 with TRBJ1-2, with D unresolved. The CDR3 contains 11 residues. The ends were cut back, 4 bases at V and 2 bases at J, with 5 bases in the middle. Germline V gene data show CDR1 as DFQATT and CDR2 as SNEGSKA (reference sequence).

This sequence joins TRBV19 and TRBJ2-6; D is undetermined. Germline V gene data show CDR1 as LNHDA and CDR2 as SQIVND (reference sequence). This CDR3 is 14 amino acids long. V was cut by 7 bases and J by 6 bases, with 13 bases left in between. The CDR3 is CASKNQGAANVLTF. CDR3 coding DNA: TGTGCCAGTAAAAATCAAGGTGCGGCCAACGTCCTGACTTTC.

The rearrangement uses TRBV6-1 and TRBJ1-1; 10 bases agree with TRBD1. Looked up from germline, CDR1 is MNHNS and CDR2 is SASEGT. The CDR3 loop spans 16 amino acids. J was trimmed by 6 bases and V by 3 bases; bases with no gene match: 10. The DNA of the CDR3 is TGTGCCAGCAGTGATCCCCCAGGAGGGACAGGGGCTGAAGCTTTCTTT. Encoded protein: CASSDPPGGTGAEAFF.

The chain uses TRBV7-2 and TRBJ1-5, with D maybe TRBD1 (5 bases). The germline gives CDR1 SGHTA, CDR2 FQGNSA. The V end lost 5 bases, the J end lost 3 bases, and 11 bases lay between the germline ends. CDR3 length: 14 residues. DNA of the CDR3: TGTGCCAGCAGCACTACAGGTTTCAATCAGCCCCAGCATTTT. It specifies CASSTTGFNQPQHF.

The J gene is TRBJ2-1, the V gene TRBV7-8; TRBD2 might be the D (5 bases). The V end lost 0 bases, the J end lost 5 bases, and 14 bases lay between the germline ends. Per the germline V gene, CDR1 is SGHVS and CDR2 is FQNEAQ. This CDR3 spans 16 amino acids. DNA for the CDR3: TGTGCCAGCAGCTTAGCGCGAATTAGCGCAAACAATGAGCAGTTCTTC. It encodes CASSLARISANNEQFF.

This clone was seen a single time. The chain links TRBV19 to TRBJ1-2, with 9 bases fitting TRBD1. Germline lookup yields CDR1 LNHDA and CDR2 SQIVND (reference sequence). The CDR3 is made up of 15 amino acids. Trimming at V came to 6 bases and at J to 8 bases, leaving 13 bases not matched to a gene. The CDR3 nucleotides are TGTGCCAGTAGCGGACCGGGACAGGGAGGGGCGGGCTACACCTTC. This gives the protein CASSGPGQGGAGYTF.

The V gene is TRBV6-5, the J gene TRBJ2-7, with D perhaps matching TRBD2 (5 bases). CDR1 MNHEY and CDR2 SVGAGI come from the germline V gene. Trimming shortened V by 3 bases and J by 6 bases, and 15 bases separated the two germline ends. This CDR3 is 14 amino acids long. The CDR3 sequence: CASSYGTGFGEQYF. The CDR3 nucleotides read TGTGCCAGCAGTTATGGCACGGGGTTCGGCGAGCAGTACTTC.

This clone appeared a single time. Distinct nucleotide sequences in the sample also encode this CDR3. This chain joins TRBV19 and TRBJ2-3, with TRBD1 as a possible D gene (6 bases). Per germline, CDR1 LNHDA and CDR2 SQIVND (reference sequence). The CDR3 covers 14 residues. Trimming shortened V by 4 bases and J by 2 bases, and 10 bases separated the two germline ends. DNA of the CDR3: TGTGCCAGTAGTAGAACAGGGTCCACAGATACGCAGTATTTT. Protein sequence: CASSRTGSTDTQYF.

This chain connects TRBV6-1 to TRBJ2-7; 12 positions match TRBD1. V was clipped by 6 bases and J by 5 bases; unmatched bases: 2. Per the germline V gene, CDR1 is MNHNS and CDR2 is SASEGT. The CDR3 has 13 residues. This chain's CDR3 is CASRWDRGHEQYF. Here the CDR3 DNA reads TGTGCCAGCAGGTGGGACAGGGGGCACGAGCAGTACTTC.

The chain recombines TRBV11-2 with TRBJ2-1; the match to TRBD1 covers 7 bases. With 0 bases clipped from V and 4 bases from J, the junction kept 3 bases outside the gene matches. Germline V gene lookup returns CDR1 SGHAT and CDR2 FQNNGV. This CDR3 contains 15 residues. This CDR3 reads CASSLDRGWYNEQFF. The CDR3 DNA follows: TGTGCCAGCAGCTTAGACAGGGGGTGGTACAATGAGCAGTTCTTC.

CDR3 sequence reads: CASRYRTQETQYF. DNA of the CDR3: TGTGCCAGCAGGTACAGGACCCAAGAGACCCAGTACTTC. The rearrangement joins TRBV2 to TRBJ2-5, with a possible D match to TRBD1 (5 bases). The CDR3 is 13 residues long. Trimming removed 6 bases from V and 1 base from J, with 9 bases in between. Germline CDR1 reads SNHLY; CDR2 reads FYNNEI.

As to this clone: Within the sample, other DNA sequences also encode this same CDR3. The rearrangement joins TRBV6-6 to TRBJ1-4; D call uncertain. This CDR3 is built from 11 residues. Germline CDR1 and CDR2: MNHNY and SVGAGI (reference sequence). The V end lost 6 bases, the J end lost 8 bases, and 7 bases lay between the germline ends. The CDR3 DNA is TGTGCCAGCAGAGGAGGCGAAAAACTGTTTTTT. Its translation: CASRGGEKLFF.

The chain uses TRBV2 and TRBJ2-3; D not certain. V was shortened by 2 bases and J by 4 bases, with 7 bases between the two germline ends. The germline CDR1 and CDR2 sequences are SNHLY and FYNNEI. CDR3 length: 13 residues. This chain's CDR3 is CASSELGADTQYF. The CDR3 DNA reads TGTGCCAGCAGTGAATTAGGAGCAGATACGCAGTATTTT.

V gene TRBV6-1 combines with J gene TRBJ1-2, with 8 bases aligning to TRBD1. This CDR3 is built from 13 residues. The V and J ends lost 5 bases and 4 bases, in that order; junction bases with no gene match: 3. Germline CDR1 and CDR2: MNHNS and SASEGT. DNA for the CDR3: TGTGCCAGCAGTCCCAGGGGGCTCTATGGCTACACCTTC. It is translated as CASSPRGLYGYTF.

The V call is TRBV15, the J call TRBJ2-5; 9 bases line up with TRBD1. The CDR3 extends over 16 amino acids. V was pared by 3 bases and J by 4 bases, with 9 bases of the junction left unmatched. CDR1 is LNHNV and CDR2 is YYDKDF in the germline V gene (reference sequence). The CDR3 DNA follows: TGTGCCACCAGCAGCCTGACGGGGACAGGGAGAGAGACCCAGTACTTC. Protein: CATSSLTGTGRETQYF.